This T cell receptor beta chain was sequenced for a study of cytotoxic CD8 clonotypes in ibrutinib-treated CLL (dated by TCRdb to the early 2020s). About the full investigation: In this cohort, some 14 patients were treatment-naive and ten to twelve were relapsed/refractory, while 17 to 18 had unmutated IGHV. Partial responses were observed in roughly 25 patients and complete responses in 2; after a median follow-up of 68 months, remission was maintained in approximately 14 patients and progression was observed in approximately 12. Samples at response were collected after a median of roughly 13 months of treatment, with a range of about 6 to 36 months. An average of about 250,000 productive templates and about 100,000 productive rearrangements was obtained per sample. Longitudinal samples were obtainable from 26 of the 86 participants in the trial. Cryopreserved peripheral blood mononuclear cells were obtained before treatment, at response, and at either sustained remission or disease progression. Every remission and progressive disease sample was obtained while ibrutinib was still being received by the patients.

In its sample, this clone was seen once. Its antigen is still unknown. It has no much larger one-base neighbor in the sample; base qualities were not kept. Looking up the germline V gene (reference sequence) yields CDR1 SGHNT and CDR2 YYREEE. From cysteine to phenylalanine, the CDR3 is 16 amino acids long. Only CDR3 DNA remains: 48 bases, in frame from the first base. The V and J ends are trimmed by 4 bases and 0 bases, leaving 13 bases between them. Results the study describes overall, beyond this receptor: An increase in clonality was observed at ibrutinib response, with clonality remaining stable during sustained remission and falling back toward baseline at progression. At baseline, clonality was higher than in age-matched healthy donors and showed a strong correlation with circulating CD8+ T-cell counts. Public clonotypes were rare and either shrank or stayed stable during treatment, and the rise in clonality at ibrutinib response reflected expansion of private clonotypes. Sustained-remission and progressing patients did not have matched sampling times, and lymph node repertoires were not examined.

The label giving this sample's time point can be read as: approximately twelve months on ibrutinib. Roughly 2.2 micrograms of genomic DNA were extracted from cryopreserved PBMCs for TCR beta library preparation. Longitudinal blood samples from CLL patients on ibrutinib monotherapy underwent high-throughput TCR beta sequencing. Patients were enrolled in a phase 2 open-label single-center ibrutinib monotherapy trial. The goal of deep resolution MiSeq sequencing was a depth between 1 in 1 million and 1 in 200,000 T cells, and coverage averaged 10x per clonotype. The immunoSEQ hsTCRB Kit was used to generate TCR beta libraries. In the paper's pipeline: Data were analyzed with ImmunoSEQ Data Assistant and ImmunoSEQ Analyzer, with V, D and J genes assigned per IMGT definitions. Clonality, which ranges from 0 to 1, was calculated as one minus the normalized Shannon entropy of productive rearrangement frequencies. Only overrepresented clonotypes making up at least 0.05% of the repertoire of each patient were included in the public clonotype analysis. Roughly 13 age-matched healthy donor repertoires from immuneACCESS served as clonality controls. TCRdb stores this immuneACCESS table with in-frame sequences only. Part of the clones is absent; in the studies checked, under half of the shortfall reflects unresolved V genes, and no reason is known for the rest. V, J and clone size are taken as reported in that table, and D and trimming were inferred from the DNA itself. The sample table contains some 65,000 clones; only one count was recorded for 45% to 65% of them. Roughly 15% of the sample lies in the top ten.

This receptor was identified in a human donor with chronic lymphocytic leukemia. The chain is assembled from TRBV5-4 and TRBJ2-2, with the D call tentatively TRBD1 or TRBD2, each fitting 5 bases. The source material was PBMCs, sampled after 12 months of ibrutinib treatment. The CDR3 amino acid sequence is: CASSGGRSTNTGELFF. The DNA sequence is as follows: TGTGCCAGCAGCGGGGGACGTTCAACGAACACCGGGGAGCTGTTTTTT.